The following is a T cell receptor beta chain sequence with its context. This specimen comes from a study of blood T cell repertoires in COVID-19. Study-wide background: Whether acute or convalescent, the COVID-19 samples came from the United States, Italy and Spain. The cDNA or gDNA used as material had been derived from T cells, B-cell-depleted T cells, or PBMCs.

In the source study's methods: Reference gene primer amplification in the assay estimated nucleated cell counts. Method: immunoSEQ multiplex PCR; TCRdb's copy keeps in-frame clones and lacks some. The DNA gave D and trimming, while V, J and clone size come from that table. The sample shows approximately 170,000 clones, 70% to 90% of them seen only once. V lost 2 bases to trimming and J lost 9 bases, with 14 bases between them. In germline, CDR1 is GTSNPN, CDR2 SVGIG (reference sequence). This CDR3 has 12 residues. V gene TRBV30 combines with J gene TRBJ2-7; D may be TRBD1 (6 bases). Sequenced material: peripheral blood. The clonotype originates from a man aged 45-65 years who had recovered from COVID-19. DNA for the CDR3: TGTGCCTGGAGTATCCCACAGGGAACGCAGTACTTC. It is translated as CAWSIPQGTQYF.